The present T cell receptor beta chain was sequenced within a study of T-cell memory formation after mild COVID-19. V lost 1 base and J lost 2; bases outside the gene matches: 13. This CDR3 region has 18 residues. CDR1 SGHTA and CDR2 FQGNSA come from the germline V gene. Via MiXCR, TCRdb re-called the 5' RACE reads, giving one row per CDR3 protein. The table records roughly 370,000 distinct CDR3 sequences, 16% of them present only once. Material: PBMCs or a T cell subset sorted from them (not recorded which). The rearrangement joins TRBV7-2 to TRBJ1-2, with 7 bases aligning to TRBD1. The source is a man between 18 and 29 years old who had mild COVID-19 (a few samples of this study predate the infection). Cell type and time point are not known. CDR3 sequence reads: CASSLGRGLGVLNYGYTF. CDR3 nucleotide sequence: TGTGCCAGCAGCTTAGGCAGGGGGTTGGGGGTACTCAACTATGGCTACACCTTC.